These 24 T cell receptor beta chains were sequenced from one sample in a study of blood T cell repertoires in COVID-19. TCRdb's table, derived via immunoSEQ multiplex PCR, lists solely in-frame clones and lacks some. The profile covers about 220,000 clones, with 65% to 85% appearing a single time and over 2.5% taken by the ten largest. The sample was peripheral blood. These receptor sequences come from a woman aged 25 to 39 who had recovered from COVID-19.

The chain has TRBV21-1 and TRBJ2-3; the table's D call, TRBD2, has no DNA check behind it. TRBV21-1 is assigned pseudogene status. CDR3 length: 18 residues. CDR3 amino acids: CASSKARIAGGPTDTQYF. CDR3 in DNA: TGTGCCAGCAGCAAAGCGCGGATAGCGGGAGGGCCAACAGATACGCAGTATTTT.

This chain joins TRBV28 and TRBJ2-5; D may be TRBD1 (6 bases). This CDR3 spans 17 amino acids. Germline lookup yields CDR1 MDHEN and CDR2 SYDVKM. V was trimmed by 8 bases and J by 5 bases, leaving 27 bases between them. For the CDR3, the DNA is TGTGCCAGCCCACCCGCACTGATGACAGGCTCCAGGGAGACCCAGTACTTC. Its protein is CASPPALMTGSRETQYF.

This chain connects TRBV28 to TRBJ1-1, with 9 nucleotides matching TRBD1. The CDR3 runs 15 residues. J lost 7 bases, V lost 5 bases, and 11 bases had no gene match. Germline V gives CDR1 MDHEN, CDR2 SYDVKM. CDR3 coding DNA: TGTGCCAGCAGTCCCCCGGGGACAGGGAGAGGTGAAGCTTTCTTT. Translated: CASSPPGTGRGEAFF.

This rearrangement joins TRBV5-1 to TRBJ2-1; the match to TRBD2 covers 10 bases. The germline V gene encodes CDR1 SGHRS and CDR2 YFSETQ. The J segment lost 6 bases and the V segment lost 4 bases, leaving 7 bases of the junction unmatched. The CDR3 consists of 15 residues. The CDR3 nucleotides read TGCGCCAGCAGCACATGGACTAGCGGAAGCAATGAGCAGTTCTTC. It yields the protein CASSTWTSGSNEQFF. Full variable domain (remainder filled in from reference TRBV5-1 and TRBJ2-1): KAGVTQTPRYLIKTRGQQVTLSCSPISGHRSVSWYQQTPGQGLQFLFEYFSETQRNKGNFPGRFSGRQFSNSRSEMNVSTLELGDSALYLCASSTWTSGSNEQFFGPGTRLTVL.

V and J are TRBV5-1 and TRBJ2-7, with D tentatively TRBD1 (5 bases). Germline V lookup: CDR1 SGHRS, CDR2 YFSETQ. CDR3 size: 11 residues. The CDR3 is CAIQATHEQYF. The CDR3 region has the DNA TGCGCTATACAGGCCACCCACGAGCAGTACTTC.

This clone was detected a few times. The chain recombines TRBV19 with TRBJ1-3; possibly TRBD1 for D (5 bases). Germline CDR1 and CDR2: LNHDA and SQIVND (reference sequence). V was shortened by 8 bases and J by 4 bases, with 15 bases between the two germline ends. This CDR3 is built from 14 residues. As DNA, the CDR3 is TGTGCCAGTGATCACCAGGGTGGCGGAAACACCATATATTTT. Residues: CASDHQGGGNTIYF. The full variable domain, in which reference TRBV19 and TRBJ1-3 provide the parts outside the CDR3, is DGGITQSPKYLFRKEGQNVTLSCEQNLNHDAMYWYRQDPGQGLRLIYYSQIVNDFQKGDIAEGYSVSREKKESFPLTVTSAQKNPTAFYLCASDHQGGGNTIYFGEGSWLTVV.

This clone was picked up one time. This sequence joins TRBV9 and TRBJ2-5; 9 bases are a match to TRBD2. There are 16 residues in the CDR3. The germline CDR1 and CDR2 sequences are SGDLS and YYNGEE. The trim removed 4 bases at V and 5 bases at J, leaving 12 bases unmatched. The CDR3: CASSLSQRGARETQYF. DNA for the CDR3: TGTGCCAGCAGCCTTTCCCAGCGGGGGGCGAGGGAGACCCAGTACTTC. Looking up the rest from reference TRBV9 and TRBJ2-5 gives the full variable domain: DSGVTQTPKHLITATGQRVTLRCSPRSGDLSVYWYQQSLDQGLQFLIQYYNGEERAKGNILERFSAQQFPDLHSELNLSSLELGDSALYFCASSLSQRGARETQYFGPGTRLLVL.

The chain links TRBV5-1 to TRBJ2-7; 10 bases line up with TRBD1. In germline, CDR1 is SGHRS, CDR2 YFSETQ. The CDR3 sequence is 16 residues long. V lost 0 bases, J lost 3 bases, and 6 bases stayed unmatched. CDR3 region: CASSLGARDRGYEQYF. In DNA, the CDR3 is TGCGCCAGCAGCTTGGGCGCCCGGGACAGGGGCTACGAGCAGTACTTC. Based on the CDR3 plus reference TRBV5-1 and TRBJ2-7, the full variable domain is KAGVTQTPRYLIKTRGQQVTLSCSPISGHRSVSWYQQTPGQGLQFLFEYFSETQRNKGNFPGRFSGRQFSNSRSEMNVSTLELGDSALYLCASSLGARDRGYEQYFGPGTRLTVT.

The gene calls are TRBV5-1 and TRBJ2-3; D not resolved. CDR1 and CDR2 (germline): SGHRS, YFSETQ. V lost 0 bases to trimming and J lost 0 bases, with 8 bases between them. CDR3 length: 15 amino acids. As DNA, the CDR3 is TGCGCCAGCAGCTTGGGCGGAACAAGCACAGATACGCAGTATTTT. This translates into CASSLGGTSTDTQYF.

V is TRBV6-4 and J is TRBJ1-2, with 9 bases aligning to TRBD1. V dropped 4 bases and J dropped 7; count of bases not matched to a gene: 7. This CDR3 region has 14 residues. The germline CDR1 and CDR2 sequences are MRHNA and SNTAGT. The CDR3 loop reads CASSVGTGYRGYTF. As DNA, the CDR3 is TGTGCCAGCAGTGTCGGGACAGGGTATCGTGGCTACACCTTC.

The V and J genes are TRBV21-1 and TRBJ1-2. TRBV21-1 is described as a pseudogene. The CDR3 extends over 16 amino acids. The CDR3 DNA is TGTGCCAGCAGCAAGTGCGGGCCAGTCATCAACCATGGCTACACCTTC. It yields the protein CASSKCGPVINHGYTF.

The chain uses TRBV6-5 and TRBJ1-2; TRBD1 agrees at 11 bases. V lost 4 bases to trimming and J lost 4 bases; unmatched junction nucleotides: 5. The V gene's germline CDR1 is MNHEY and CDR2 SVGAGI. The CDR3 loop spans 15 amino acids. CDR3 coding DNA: TGTGCCAGCAGTTCCGGACAGGGGGCGGGCTATGGCTACACCTTC. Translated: CASSSGQGAGYGYTF.

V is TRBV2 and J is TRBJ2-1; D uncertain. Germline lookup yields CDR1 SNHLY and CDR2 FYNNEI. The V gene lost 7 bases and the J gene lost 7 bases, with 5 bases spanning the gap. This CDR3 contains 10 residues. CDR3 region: CASISNEQFF. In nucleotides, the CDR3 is TGTGCCAGCATTAGTAATGAGCAGTTCTTC.

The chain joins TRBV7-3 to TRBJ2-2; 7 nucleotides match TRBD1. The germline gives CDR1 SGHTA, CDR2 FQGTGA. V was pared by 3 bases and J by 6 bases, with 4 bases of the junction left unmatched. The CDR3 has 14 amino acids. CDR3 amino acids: CASSFDRASGELFF. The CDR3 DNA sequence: TGTGCCAGCAGCTTCGACAGGGCGTCCGGGGAGCTGTTTTTT.

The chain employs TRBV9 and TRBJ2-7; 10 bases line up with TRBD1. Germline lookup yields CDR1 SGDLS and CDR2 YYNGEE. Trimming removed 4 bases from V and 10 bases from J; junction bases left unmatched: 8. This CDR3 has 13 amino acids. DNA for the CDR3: TGTGCCAGCAGCCCGACGACAGGGGGCCCTCAGTACTTC. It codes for CASSPTTGGPQYF.

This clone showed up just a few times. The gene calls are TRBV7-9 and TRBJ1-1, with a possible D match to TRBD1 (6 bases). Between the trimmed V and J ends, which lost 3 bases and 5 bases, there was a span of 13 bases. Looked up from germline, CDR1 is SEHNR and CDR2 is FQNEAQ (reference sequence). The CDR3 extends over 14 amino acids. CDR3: CASSLPDRRTEAFF. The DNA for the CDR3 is TGTGCCAGCAGCTTGCCCGACAGGAGGACTGAAGCTTTCTTT. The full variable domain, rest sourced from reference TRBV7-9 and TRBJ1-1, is DTGVSQNPRHKITKRGQNVTFRCDPISEHNRLYWYRQTLGQGPEFLTYFQNEAQLEKSRLLSDRFSAERPKGSFSTLEIQRTEQGDSAMYLCASSLPDRRTEAFFGQGTRLTVV.

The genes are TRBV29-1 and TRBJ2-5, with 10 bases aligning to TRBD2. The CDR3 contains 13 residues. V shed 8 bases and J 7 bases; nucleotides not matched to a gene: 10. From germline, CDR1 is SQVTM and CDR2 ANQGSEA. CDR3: CSSSGSLGGTQYF. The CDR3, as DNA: TGCAGCTCTAGCGGGAGCCTGGGTGGGACCCAGTACTTC.

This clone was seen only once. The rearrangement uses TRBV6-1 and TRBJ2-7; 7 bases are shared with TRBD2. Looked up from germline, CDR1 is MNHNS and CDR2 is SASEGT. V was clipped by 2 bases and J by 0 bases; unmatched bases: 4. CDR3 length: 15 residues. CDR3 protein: CASSEFGGSSYEQYF. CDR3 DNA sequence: TGTGCCAGCAGTGAATTCGGCGGGAGCTCCTACGAGCAGTACTTC.

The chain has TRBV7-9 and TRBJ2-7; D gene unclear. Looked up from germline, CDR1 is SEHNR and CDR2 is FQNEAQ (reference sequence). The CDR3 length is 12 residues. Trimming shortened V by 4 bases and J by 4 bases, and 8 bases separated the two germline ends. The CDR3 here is CASSWSLYEQYF. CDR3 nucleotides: TGTGCCAGCAGCTGGAGTCTGTACGAGCAGTACTTC.

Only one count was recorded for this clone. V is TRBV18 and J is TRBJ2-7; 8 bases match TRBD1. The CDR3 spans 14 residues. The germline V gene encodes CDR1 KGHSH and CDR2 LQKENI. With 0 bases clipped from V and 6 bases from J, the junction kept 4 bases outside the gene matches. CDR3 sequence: CASSPPGQGGEQYF. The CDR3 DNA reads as TGTGCCAGCTCACCACCCGGACAGGGCGGCGAGCAGTACTTC. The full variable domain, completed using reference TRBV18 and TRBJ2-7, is NAGVMQNPRHLVRRRGQEARLRCSPMKGHSHVYWYRQLPEEGLKFMVYLQKENIIDESGMPKERFSAEFPKEGPSILRIQQVVRGDSAAYFCASSPPGQGGEQYFGPGTRLTVT.

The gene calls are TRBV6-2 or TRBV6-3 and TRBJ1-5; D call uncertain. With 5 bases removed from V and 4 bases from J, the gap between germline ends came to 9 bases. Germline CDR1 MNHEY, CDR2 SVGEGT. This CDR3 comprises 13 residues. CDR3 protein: CASSPDLNQPQHF. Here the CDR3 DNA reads TGTGCCAGCAGTCCCGATCTAAATCAGCCCCAGCATTTT.

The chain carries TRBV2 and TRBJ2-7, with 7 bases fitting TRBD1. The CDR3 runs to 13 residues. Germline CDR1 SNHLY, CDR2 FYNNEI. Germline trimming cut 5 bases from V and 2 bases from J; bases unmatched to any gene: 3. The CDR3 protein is CASSSTGAYEQYF. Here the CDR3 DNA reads TGTGCCAGCAGTAGCACAGGGGCCTACGAGCAGTACTTC.

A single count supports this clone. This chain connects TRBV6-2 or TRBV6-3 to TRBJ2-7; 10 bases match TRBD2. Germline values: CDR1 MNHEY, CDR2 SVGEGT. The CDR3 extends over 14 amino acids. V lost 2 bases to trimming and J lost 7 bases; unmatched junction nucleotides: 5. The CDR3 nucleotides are TGTGCCAGCAGTTACGAGTTACTAGCGGGGGAGCAGTACTTC. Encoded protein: CASSYELLAGEQYF.

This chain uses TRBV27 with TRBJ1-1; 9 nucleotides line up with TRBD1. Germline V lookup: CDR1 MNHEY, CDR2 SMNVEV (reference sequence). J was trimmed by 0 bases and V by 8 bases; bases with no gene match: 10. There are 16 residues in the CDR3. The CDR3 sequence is CASLDRGVGMNTEAFF. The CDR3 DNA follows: TGTGCCAGCTTAGACAGGGGGGTGGGAATGAACACTGAAGCTTTCTTT.